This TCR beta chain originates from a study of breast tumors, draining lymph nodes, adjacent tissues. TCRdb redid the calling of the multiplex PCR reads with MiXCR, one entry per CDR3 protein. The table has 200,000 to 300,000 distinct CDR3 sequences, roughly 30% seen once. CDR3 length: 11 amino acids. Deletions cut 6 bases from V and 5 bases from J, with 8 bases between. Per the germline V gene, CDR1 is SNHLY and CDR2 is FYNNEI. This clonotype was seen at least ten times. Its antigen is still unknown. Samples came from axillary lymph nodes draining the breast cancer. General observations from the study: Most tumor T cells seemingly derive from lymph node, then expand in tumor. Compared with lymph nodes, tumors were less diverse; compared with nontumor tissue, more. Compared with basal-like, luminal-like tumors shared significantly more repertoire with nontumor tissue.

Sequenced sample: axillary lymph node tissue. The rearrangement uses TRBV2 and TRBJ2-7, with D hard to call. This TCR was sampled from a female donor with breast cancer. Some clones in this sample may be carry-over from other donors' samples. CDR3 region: CASSYTDEQYF. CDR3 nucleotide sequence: TGTGCCAGCAGCTACACCGACGAGCAGTACTTC. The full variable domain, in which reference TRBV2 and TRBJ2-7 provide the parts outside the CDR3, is EPEVTQTPSHQVTQMGQEVILRCVPISNHLYFYWYRQILGQKVEFLVSFYNNEISEKSEIFDDQFSVERPDGSNFTLKIRSTKLEDSAMYFCASSYTDEQYFGPGTRLTVT.